Below, 3 T cell receptor beta chains from the same sample are listed, as sequenced in a study of identical twins. From the 5' RACE reads, TCRdb called clonotypes with MiXCR, one entry per CDR3 protein. This table holds hundreds of thousands of distinct CDR3 sequences, roughly 18% found once. These data also formed part of another study, on T cells expressing NK-cell markers.

Material: PBMCs. Source of these receptors: a woman between 18 and 30 years old in good health.

This chain links TRBV3-1 with TRBJ1-4; a possible D gene is TRBD1 (5 bases). The ends were cut back, 8 bases at V and 6 bases at J, with 13 bases in the middle. This CDR3 has 13 amino acids. Looked up from germline, CDR1 is LGHDT and CDR2 is YNNKEL (reference sequence). The CDR3 DNA reads TGTGCCAGCCAAAATCGGGGGGATGAAAAACTGTTTTTT. Translation: CASQNRGDEKLFF.

The chain links TRBV29-1 to TRBJ2-3, with a possible D match to TRBD2 (6 bases). The germline V gene encodes CDR1 SQVTM and CDR2 ANQGSEA. The CDR3 covers 13 residues. This chain's CDR3 is CPVGGSWPDTQYF. The CDR3 region has the DNA TGCCCCGTGGGGGGTTCATGGCCAGATACGCAGTATTTT.

This clonotype has only a few counts. V usage is TRBV7-9 and J usage is TRBJ1-2; 7 bases match TRBD1. The CDR3 totals 15 residues. Germline trimming cut 3 bases from V and 7 bases from J; bases unmatched to any gene: 11. The germline V gene encodes CDR1 SEHNR and CDR2 FQNEAQ (reference sequence). CDR3 amino acids: CASSFGTMPGGGYTF. The DNA of the CDR3 is TGTGCCAGCAGCTTCGGGACAATGCCAGGGGGTGGCTACACCTTC.